These T cell receptor beta chains were read from a single sample in a study of CD8 T cells in ankylosing spondylitis. MiXCR, run by TCRdb on the 5' RACE reads, gives a single entry per CDR3 protein. The top ten clones hold approximately 15% of a sample with almost 400,000 distinct CDR3 sequences, about 20% of them seen once. The sample was blood, either unsorted or a sorted T cell fraction (not recorded which). The origin of the receptors is a male donor with ankylosing spondylitis. Both conserved end residues are trimmed from each CDR3. Some rows mark clone size as missing; the rest say once, few, many or name a class of expanded clone.

V gene	J gene	clone size	CDR3 protein
TRBV12-3/TRBV12-4	TRBJ1-5	NA	ASTRDMPAPQH
TRBV20-1	TRBJ2-1	NA	SAPSAVKSYNEQF
TRBV5-6	TRBJ2-1	few	ASSRDRGQRNEQF
TRBV18	TRBJ1-5	NA	ASSPLARTGGGNQPQH
TRBV18	TRBJ2-7	few	ASSLQGENEQY
TRBV12-3/TRBV12-4	TRBJ2-1	NA	ASSFVADYNEQF
TRBV5-1	TRBJ2-6	few	ASNERGGANVLT
TRBV4-2	TRBJ1-2	few	ASSQASGRNYGYT
TRBV7-8	TRBJ2-7	NA	ASSYRDRESYEQY
TRBV29-1	TRBJ2-1	NA	SVVGGVAYNEQF
TRBV12-3/TRBV12-4	TRBJ2-5	NA	ASSWKGLAGWETQY
TRBV7-9	TRBJ2-7	many	ASSLAGVSYEQY
TRBV4-3	TRBJ1-4	few	ASSPQEGKGEKLF
TRBV7-2	TRBJ2-7	once	ASSLVRGSYEQY
TRBV2	TRBJ2-3	NA	ASSERAAGESDTQY
TRBV3-1	TRBJ1-1	few	ASSQAPSTTEAF
TRBV12-3/TRBV12-4	TRBJ1-1	NA	ASTRERALHTEAF
TRBV25-1	TRBJ2-1	NA	ASTGTSVTEQF
TRBV5-1	TRBJ1-6	NA	ASSEGTADSPLH
TRBV12-3/TRBV12-4	TRBJ2-1	NA	ASSLRRFSGMEYNEQF
TRBV10-3	TRBJ2-7	many	AISETGLYEQY
TRBV20-1	TRBJ2-7	NA	SARAWLDEQY
TRBV29-1	TRBJ2-1	NA	SAWALVDEQF
TRBV24-1	TRBJ1-2	NA	ATSDSAGDYGYT
TRBV5-1	TRBJ2-7	few	ASSFRVAGGPGEQY
TRBV5-1	TRBJ2-6	NA	ASSLRTETISGANVLT
TRBV10-2	TRBJ1-1	many	ASSVDKNTEAF
TRBV2	TRBJ1-5	NA	ASSERQRQH
TRBV15	TRBJ2-5	few	ATSRQGPQETQY
TRBV18	TRBJ1-3	once	ASSRLVKGQSSGNTIY
TRBV10-3	TRBJ1-5	few	AISPQGADQPQH
TRBV20-1	TRBJ2-3	NA	SATRQTSTDTQY